This T cell receptor (beta chain) was observed in a study of CD8+ T cells in alopecia areata. Study-level information: Treated patients were given oral tofacitinib, which was dosed at 5 to 10 mg twice daily. Study results and caveats: Tofacitinib did not eliminate many expanded lesional clones from scalp or blood.

A remark on this clone: Antigen specificity is unknown.

Extraction and reverse transcription of RNA yielded cDNA as the sequencing template. The method was immunoSEQ multiplex PCR; TCRdb's version includes in-frame clones alone and lacks a portion of them. The table lists 60,000 to 90,000 clones, around two thirds of them singletons. Treatment denoted: oral pan-JAK inhibitor, 5-10 mg twice daily. The source is a human donor with alopecia areata. The sample was CD8+ T cells sorted from blood, taken at week 24, from a patient treated with tofacitinib.

The CDR3 DNA follows: TGTGCCAGCAGGGGATGGAGCGGGGAGGTATACGAGCAGTACTTC. It codes for CASRGWSGEVYEQYF. The rearrangement uses TRBV27 and TRBJ2-7; TRBD2 agrees at 7 bases. Trimming cost V 6 bases and J 4 bases; bases outside gene matches: 12. The germline gives CDR1 MNHEY, CDR2 SMNVEV (reference sequence). The CDR3 is 15 residues long.